These 20 T cell receptor beta chains came from one sample sequenced in a study of cytomegalovirus exposure and HLA in healthy donors. The method was immunoSEQ multiplex PCR; TCRdb's version includes in-frame clones alone and lacks a portion of them. The sample holds approximately 150,000 clones, around nine tenths seen once. The sample taken for sequencing was PBMCs. These receptor sequences come from a man aged 18 to 30 in good health and CMV-seropositive.

This sequence joins TRBV4-1 and TRBJ2-2, with 7 nucleotides matching TRBD1. V shed 1 base and J 7 bases; nucleotides not matched to a gene: 9. CDR1 MGHRA and CDR2 YSYEKL come from the germline V gene. This CDR3 has 16 residues. The CDR3 DNA reads as TGCGCCAGCAGCCAAGGGGAGCTACAGGGGAACGGGGAGCTGTTTTTT. It translates to CASSQGELQGNGELFF.

The DNA for the CDR3 is TGCGCCAGCAGAGAAGGTGGGCCCCGGCTGAACACCGGGGAGCTGTTTTTT. Translated, it gives CASREGGPRLNTGELFF. The chain couples TRBV10-1 to TRBJ2-2; no clear D gene. Deletions cut 6 bases from V and 1 base from J, with 18 bases between. CDR3 length: 17 residues. CDR1 and CDR2 (germline): WNHNN, SYGVQD (reference sequence).

V usage is TRBV18 and J usage is TRBJ1-1; the D gene is possibly TRBD1 (5 bases). The CDR3 has 14 residues. V shed 4 bases and J shed 1 base, with 10 bases lying between them. Germline CDR1 reads KGHSH; CDR2 reads LQKENI. The CDR3 region is CASSRTRENTEAFF. The DNA for the CDR3 is TGTGCCAGCTCACGGACAAGGGAGAACACTGAAGCTTTCTTT. Using reference TRBV18 and TRBJ1-1 for the parts outside the CDR3, the full variable domain is NAGVMQNPRHLVRRRGQEARLRCSPMKGHSHVYWYRQLPEEGLKFMVYLQKENIIDESGMPKERFSAEFPKEGPSILRIQQVVRGDSAAYFCASSRTRENTEAFFGQGTRLTVV.

This sequence joins TRBV6-6 and TRBJ2-5; D unresolved. Germline CDR1 reads MNHNY; CDR2 reads SVGAGI (reference sequence). Trimming removed 2 bases from V and 0 bases from J, with 10 bases in between. The CDR3 runs to 15 residues. The CDR3: CASSYQLLYQETQYF. As DNA, the CDR3 is TGTGCCAGCAGTTACCAGCTACTATACCAAGAGACCCAGTACTTC.

The chain has TRBV9 and TRBJ1-1; D might be TRBD1 (6 bases). V was cut by 3 bases and J by 8 bases, with 14 bases left in between. There are 13 residues in the CDR3. Germline values: CDR1 SGDLS, CDR2 YYNGEE. The CDR3 is CASSEGHPTEAFF. The CDR3 DNA is TGTGCCAGCAGCGAGGGACACCCCACCGAAGCTTTCTTT.

The chain has TRBV25-1 and TRBJ1-2, with D tentatively TRBD1 (6 bases). Trimming removed 3 bases at V and 8 bases at J, with 16 bases between. This CDR3 region has 14 residues. CDR1 is MGHDK, CDR2 SYGVNS, per germline. Here the CDR3 reads CASSDFNRERGYTF. DNA for the CDR3: TGTGCCAGCAGTGATTTCAACAGGGAGCGAGGCTACACCTTC.

The rearrangement links TRBV7-2 to TRBJ1-2; the D is unclear. CDR3 length: 14 amino acids. Germline assignment: CDR1 SGHTA and CDR2 FQGNSA. Trimming cost V 5 bases and J 7 bases, with 17 bases left between them. As DNA, the CDR3 is TGTGCCAGCAGCCCCAACGGGGTGCGATTTGGCTACACCTTC. It codes for CASSPNGVRFGYTF.

CDR3 nucleotides: TGTGCCAGTAGTATGGCGGGGTCCTATGGCTACACCTTC. Translated: CASSMAGSYGYTF. J is TRBJ1-2 and V is TRBV19; D gene unclear. V was cut by 3 bases and J by 4 bases, with 9 bases left in between. The CDR3 loop spans 13 amino acids. Germline lookup yields CDR1 LNHDA and CDR2 SQIVND (reference sequence).

DNA of the CDR3: TGTGCCAGCAAGCGGGCGGGATTCGTCGAGCAGTACTTC. Protein sequence: CASKRAGFVEQYF. J is TRBJ2-7 and V is TRBV27, with a possible D match to TRBD2 (6 bases). The CDR3 has 13 residues. CDR1 MNHEY and CDR2 SMNVEV come from the germline V gene (reference sequence). The V end was cut by 7 bases, the J end by 6 bases, with 16 bases between.

This chain connects TRBV18 to TRBJ2-1; 8 bases agree with TRBD1. CDR3 length equals 18 residues. V dropped 0 bases and J dropped 3; count of bases not matched to a gene: 10. The germline V gene has CDR1 KGHSH and CDR2 LQKENI. CDR3 loop: CASSPPAGQVLHYNEQFF. The CDR3 DNA sequence: TGTGCCAGCTCACCACCGGCGGGACAGGTATTGCACTACAATGAGCAGTTCTTC.

The gene calls are TRBV5-1 and TRBJ1-2; 7 positions agree with TRBD1. With 3 bases clipped from V and 7 bases from J, the junction kept 9 bases outside the gene matches. Germline V gene data show CDR1 as SGHRS and CDR2 as YFSETQ. The CDR3 contains 14 residues. The CDR3 region is CASSWGQPGPGYTF. DNA for the CDR3: TGCGCCAGCAGCTGGGGACAGCCTGGGCCTGGCTACACCTTC.

V is TRBV6-6 and J is TRBJ2-2; D gene uncertain. The CDR3 is 15 amino acids. Germline V gene sequence: CDR1 MNHNY, CDR2 SVGAGI (reference sequence). Trimming cost V 7 bases and J 5 bases, with 17 bases left between them. DNA of the CDR3: TGTGCCAGCACCTGGAACGGGTTGGAGACCGGGGAGCTGTTTTTT. Amino acid sequence: CASTWNGLETGELFF.

CDR3 in amino acids: CASTAPRGTSGDETQYF. CDR3 nucleotide sequence: TGTGCCAGTACCGCCCCTAGAGGAACTAGCGGGGACGAGACCCAGTACTTC. The chain couples TRBV19 to TRBJ2-5; 10 bases are shared with TRBD2. Germline V gives CDR1 LNHDA, CDR2 SQIVND (reference sequence). V lost 7 bases and J lost 5; bases outside the gene matches: 16. The CDR3 spans 17 residues.

This CDR3 reads CASSVNSGGRAGAEQYF. The CDR3 coding sequence is TGTGCCAGCAGCGTAAATTCCGGCGGGAGGGCCGGGGCCGAGCAGTACTTC. This chain joins TRBV9 and TRBJ2-7; 9 bases align to TRBD2. CDR3 length: 17 residues. Germline V gene sequence: CDR1 SGDLS, CDR2 YYNGEE. The V gene end was trimmed by 1 base and the J gene end by 6 bases; junction bases not matched to a gene: 14.

The chain employs TRBV5-8 and TRBJ1-5; possibly TRBD1 for D (6 bases). From germline, CDR1 is SGHTS and CDR2 YDEGEE. The ends were cut back, 0 bases at V and 4 bases at J, with 11 bases in the middle. This CDR3 is built from 15 residues. This CDR3 is CASSLGIGQNQPQHF. DNA of the CDR3: TGTGCCAGCAGCTTGGGTATCGGACAGAATCAGCCCCAGCATTTT.

The chain joins TRBV2 to TRBJ1-6; D gene uncertain. Per the germline V gene, CDR1 is SNHLY and CDR2 is FYNNEI. The CDR3 runs 14 residues. Trimming removed 3 bases at V and 7 bases at J, with 10 bases between. The CDR3 sequence is CASSDPGENSPLHF. CDR3 coding DNA: TGTGCCAGCAGTGACCCCGGGGAGAATTCACCCCTCCACTTT.

This chain uses TRBV9 with TRBJ2-7; D is unresolved. The CDR3 runs to 14 residues. CDR1 SGDLS and CDR2 YYNGEE come from the germline V gene. V was cut by 0 bases and J by 3 bases, with 10 bases left in between. The CDR3, as DNA: TGTGCCAGCAGCGTAGGCGGAACAATCTACGAGCAGTACTTC. It is translated as CASSVGGTIYEQYF.

The chain combines TRBV11-3 with TRBJ1-6, with TRBD1 as a possible D gene (6 bases). This CDR3 has 15 residues. Germline lookup yields CDR1 SGHNT and CDR2 YENEEA. The V gene lost 5 bases and the J gene lost 7 bases, with 15 bases spanning the gap. This CDR3 reads CASSADGTLNSPLHF. The CDR3 DNA is TGTGCCAGCAGCGCTGACGGGACACTAAATTCACCCCTCCACTTT.

The chain carries TRBV2 and TRBJ1-4; D is possibly TRBD1 (5 bases). The CDR3 sequence is 15 residues long. The V and J ends lost 0 bases and 4 bases respectively, with 9 bases between them. The germline V gene encodes CDR1 SNHLY and CDR2 FYNNEI. CDR3 in DNA: TGTGCCAGCAGTGAAGCGGGGCAGAGTAATGAAAAACTGTTTTTT. This codes for CASSEAGQSNEKLFF.

CDR3 sequence reads: CASSSGLASAELFF. CDR3 DNA sequence: TGTGCCAGCAGCTCGGGACTAGCGTCCGCGGAGCTGTTTTTT. J is TRBJ2-2 and V is TRBV11-2, with TRBD2 identical over 10 bases. Trimming at V came to 4 bases and at J to 10 bases, leaving 6 bases not matched to a gene. Germline assignment: CDR1 SGHAT and CDR2 FQNNGV. CDR3 length: 14 amino acids. The full variable domain, rest sourced from reference TRBV11-2 and TRBJ2-2, is EAGVAQSPRYKIIEKRQSVAFWCNPISGHATLYWYQQILGQGPKLLIQFQNNGVVDDSQLPKDRFSAERLKGVDSTLKIQPAKLEDSAVYLCASSSGLASAELFFGEGSRLTVL.